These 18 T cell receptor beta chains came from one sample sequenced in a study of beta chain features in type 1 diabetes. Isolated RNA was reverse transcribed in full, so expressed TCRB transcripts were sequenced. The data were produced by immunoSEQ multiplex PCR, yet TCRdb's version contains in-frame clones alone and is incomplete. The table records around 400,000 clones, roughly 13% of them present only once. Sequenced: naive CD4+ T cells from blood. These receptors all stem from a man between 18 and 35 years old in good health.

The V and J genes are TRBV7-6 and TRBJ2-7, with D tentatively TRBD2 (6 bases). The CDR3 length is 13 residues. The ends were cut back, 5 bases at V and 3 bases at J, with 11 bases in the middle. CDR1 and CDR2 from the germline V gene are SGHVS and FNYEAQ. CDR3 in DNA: TGTGCCAGCAGCCTGGCGGGGAACTACGAGCAGTACTTC. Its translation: CASSLAGNYEQYF.

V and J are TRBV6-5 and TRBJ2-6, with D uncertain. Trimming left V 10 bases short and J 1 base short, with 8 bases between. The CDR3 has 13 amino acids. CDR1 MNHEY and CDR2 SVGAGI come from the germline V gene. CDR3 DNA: TGTGCCATACAGCCATCTGGGGCCAACGTCCTGACTTTC. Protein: CAIQPSGANVLTF.

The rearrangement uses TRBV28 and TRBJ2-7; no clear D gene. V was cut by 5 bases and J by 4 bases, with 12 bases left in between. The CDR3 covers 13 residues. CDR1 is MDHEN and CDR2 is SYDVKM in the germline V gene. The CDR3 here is CASSPPPLYEQYF. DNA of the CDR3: TGTGCCAGCAGTCCCCCCCCGCTATACGAGCAGTACTTC.

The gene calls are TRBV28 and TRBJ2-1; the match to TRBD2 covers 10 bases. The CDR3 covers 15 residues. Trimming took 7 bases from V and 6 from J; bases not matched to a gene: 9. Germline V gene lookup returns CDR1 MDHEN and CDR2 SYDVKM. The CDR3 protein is CASNILAGVGNEQFF. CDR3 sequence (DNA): TGTGCCAGCAATATCCTAGCGGGAGTAGGCAATGAGCAGTTCTTC.

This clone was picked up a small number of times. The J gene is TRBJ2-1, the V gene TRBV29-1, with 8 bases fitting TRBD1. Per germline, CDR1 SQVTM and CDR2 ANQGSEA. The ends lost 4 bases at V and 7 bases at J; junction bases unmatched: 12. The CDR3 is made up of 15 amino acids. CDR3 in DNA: TGCAGCGTTGTGGGCGTCAGGGGGCTGAGTAATGAGCAGTTCTTC. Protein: CSVVGVRGLSNEQFF.

CDR3 sequence (DNA): TGTGCCACCAGGGGACAGGATCAGCCCCAGCATTTT. It encodes CATRGQDQPQHF. This chain uses TRBV15 with TRBJ1-5; 8 bases match TRBD1. The CDR3 has 12 amino acids. V trimming: 6 bases; J trimming: 5 bases; junction bases outside the gene matches: 0. Germline V lookup: CDR1 LNHNV, CDR2 YYDKDF (reference sequence).

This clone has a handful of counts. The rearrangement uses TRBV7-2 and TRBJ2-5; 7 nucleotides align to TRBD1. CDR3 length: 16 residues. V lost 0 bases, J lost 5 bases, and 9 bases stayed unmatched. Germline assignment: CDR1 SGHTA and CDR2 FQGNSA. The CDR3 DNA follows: TGTGCCAGCAGCTTAGCGAGGACAGGAGGTTGGGAGACCCAGTACTTC. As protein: CASSLARTGGWETQYF.

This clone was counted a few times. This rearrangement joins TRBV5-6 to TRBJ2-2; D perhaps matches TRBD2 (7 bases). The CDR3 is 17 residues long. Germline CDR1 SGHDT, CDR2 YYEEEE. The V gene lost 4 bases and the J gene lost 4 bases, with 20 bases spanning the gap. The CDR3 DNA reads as TGTGCCAGCAGCCCTCTTGGGGGGGCTCTTCCCACCGGGGAGCTGTTTTTT. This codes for CASSPLGGALPTGELFF. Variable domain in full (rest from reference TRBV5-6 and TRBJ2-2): DAGVTQSPTHLIKTRGQQVTLRCSPKSGHDTVSWYQQALGQGPQFIFQYYEEEERQRGNFPDRFSGHQFPNYSSELNVNALLLGDSALYLCASSPLGGALPTGELFFGEGSRLTVL.

The CDR3 region has the DNA TGTGCCAGCAGGTCGGACAGCAGATATGGCTACACCTTC. Its translation is CASRSDSRYGYTF. V and J are TRBV25-1 and TRBJ1-2; D might be TRBD1 (6 bases). Trimming pared 6 bases from V and 5 bases from J, leaving 13 bases between. The CDR3 loop spans 13 amino acids. CDR1 and CDR2 from the germline V gene are MGHDK and SYGVNS.

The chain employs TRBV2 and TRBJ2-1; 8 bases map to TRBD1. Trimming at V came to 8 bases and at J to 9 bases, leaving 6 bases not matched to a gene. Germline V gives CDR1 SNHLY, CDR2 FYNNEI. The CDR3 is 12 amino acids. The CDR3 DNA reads TGTGCCAGCCCCAGGGGGCTCGGTGAGCAGTTCTTC. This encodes CASPRGLGEQFF.

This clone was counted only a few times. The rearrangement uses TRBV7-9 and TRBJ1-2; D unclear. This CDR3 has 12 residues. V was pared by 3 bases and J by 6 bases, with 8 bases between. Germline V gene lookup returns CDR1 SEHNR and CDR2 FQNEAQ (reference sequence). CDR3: CASSLGPNGYTF. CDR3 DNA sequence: TGTGCCAGCAGCTTGGGCCCCAATGGCTACACCTTC.

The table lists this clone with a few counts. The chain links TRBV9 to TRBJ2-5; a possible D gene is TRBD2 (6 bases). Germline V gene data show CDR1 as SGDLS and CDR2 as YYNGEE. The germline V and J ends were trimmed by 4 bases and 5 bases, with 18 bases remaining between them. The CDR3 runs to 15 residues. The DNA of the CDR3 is TGTGCCAGCAGCCCCCGGCTAGGGGAGGAGGAGACCCAGTACTTC. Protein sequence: CASSPRLGEEETQYF.

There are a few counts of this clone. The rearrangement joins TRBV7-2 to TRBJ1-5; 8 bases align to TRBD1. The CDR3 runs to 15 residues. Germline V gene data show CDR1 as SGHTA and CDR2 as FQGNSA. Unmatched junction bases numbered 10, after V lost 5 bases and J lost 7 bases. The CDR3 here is CASSLRQGLGQPQHF. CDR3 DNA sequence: TGTGCCAGCAGCCTCCGACAGGGGCTCGGGCAGCCCCAGCATTTT.

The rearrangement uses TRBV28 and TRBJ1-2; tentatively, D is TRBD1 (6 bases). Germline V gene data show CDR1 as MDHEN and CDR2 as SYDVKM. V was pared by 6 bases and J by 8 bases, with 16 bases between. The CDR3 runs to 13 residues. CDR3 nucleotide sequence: TGTGCCAGCAGGCGGCAACAGGGATTAGGCTACACCTTC. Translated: CASRRQQGLGYTF.

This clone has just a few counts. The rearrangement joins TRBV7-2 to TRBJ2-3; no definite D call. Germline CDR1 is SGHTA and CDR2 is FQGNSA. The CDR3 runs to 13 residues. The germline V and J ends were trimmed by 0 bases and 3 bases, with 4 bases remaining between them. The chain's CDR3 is CASSLAPTDTQYF. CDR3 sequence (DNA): TGTGCCAGCAGCTTAGCCCCGACAGATACGCAGTATTTT.

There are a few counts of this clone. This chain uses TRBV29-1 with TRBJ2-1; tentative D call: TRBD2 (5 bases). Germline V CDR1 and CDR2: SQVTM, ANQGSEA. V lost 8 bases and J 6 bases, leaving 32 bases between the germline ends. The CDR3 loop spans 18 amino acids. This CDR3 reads CSIPLSGNYRSYGNEQFF. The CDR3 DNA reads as TGCAGCATTCCACTCTCGGGAAATTATCGGTCTTATGGCAATGAGCAGTTCTTC.

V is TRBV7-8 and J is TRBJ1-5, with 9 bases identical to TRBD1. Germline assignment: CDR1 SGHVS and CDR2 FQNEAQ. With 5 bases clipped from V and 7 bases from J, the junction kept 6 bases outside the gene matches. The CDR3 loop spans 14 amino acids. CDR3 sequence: CASSGTGRGQPQHF. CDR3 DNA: TGTGCCAGCAGCGGGACAGGGAGAGGGCAGCCCCAGCATTTT. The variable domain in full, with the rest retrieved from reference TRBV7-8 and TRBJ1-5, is GAGVSQSPRYKVAKRGQDVALRCDPISGHVSLFWYQQALGQGPEFLTYFQNEAQLDKSGLPSDRFFAERPEGSVSTLKIQRTQQEDSAVYLCASSGTGRGQPQHFGDGTRLSIL.

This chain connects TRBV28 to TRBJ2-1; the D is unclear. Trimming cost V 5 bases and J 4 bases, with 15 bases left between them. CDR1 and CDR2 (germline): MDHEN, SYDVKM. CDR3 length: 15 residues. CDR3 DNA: TGTGCCAGCAGTCCCCGTGCCATGGCTTACAATGAGCAGTTCTTC. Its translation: CASSPRAMAYNEQFF. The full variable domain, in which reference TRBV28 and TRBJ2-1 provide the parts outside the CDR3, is DVKVTQSSRYLVKRTGEKVFLECVQDMDHENMFWYRQDPGLGLRLIYFSYDVKMKEKGDIPEGYSVSREKKERFSLILESASTNQTSMYLCASSPRAMAYNEQFFGPGTRLTVL.